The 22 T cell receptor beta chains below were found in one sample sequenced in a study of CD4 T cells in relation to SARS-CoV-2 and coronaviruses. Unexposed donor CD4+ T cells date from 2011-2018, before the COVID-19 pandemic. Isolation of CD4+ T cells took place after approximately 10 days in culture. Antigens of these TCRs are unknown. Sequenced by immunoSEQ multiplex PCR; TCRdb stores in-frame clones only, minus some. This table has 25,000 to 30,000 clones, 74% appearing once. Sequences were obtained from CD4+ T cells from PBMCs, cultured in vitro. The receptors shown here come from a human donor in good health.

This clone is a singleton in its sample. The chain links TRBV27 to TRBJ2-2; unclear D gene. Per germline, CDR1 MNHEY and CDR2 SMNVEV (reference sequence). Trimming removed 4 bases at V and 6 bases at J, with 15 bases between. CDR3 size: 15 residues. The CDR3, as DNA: TGTGCCAGCAGTTCACTCAGGCCAACACCCGGGGAGCTGTTTTTT. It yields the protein CASSSLRPTPGELFF.

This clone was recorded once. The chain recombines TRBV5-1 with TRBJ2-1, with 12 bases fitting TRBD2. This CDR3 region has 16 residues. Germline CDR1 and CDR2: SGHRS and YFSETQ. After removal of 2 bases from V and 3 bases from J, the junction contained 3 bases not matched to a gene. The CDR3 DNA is TGCGCCAGCAGCTTATCGACTAGCGGGAGCTACAATGAGCAGTTCTTC. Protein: CASSLSTSGSYNEQFF.

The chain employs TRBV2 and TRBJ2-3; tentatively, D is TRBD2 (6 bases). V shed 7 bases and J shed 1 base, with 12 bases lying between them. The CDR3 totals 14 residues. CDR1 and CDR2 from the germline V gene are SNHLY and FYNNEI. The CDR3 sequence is CASNGVAGTDTQYF. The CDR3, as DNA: TGTGCCAGCAATGGGGTAGCGGGCACAGATACGCAGTATTTT.

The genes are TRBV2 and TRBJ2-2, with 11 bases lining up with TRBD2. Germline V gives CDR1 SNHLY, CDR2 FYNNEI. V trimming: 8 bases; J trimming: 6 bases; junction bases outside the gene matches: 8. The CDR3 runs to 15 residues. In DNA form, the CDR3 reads TGTGCCAGCTTTAGCGGGAGGGTGATGGCCGGGGAGCTGTTTTTT. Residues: CASFSGRVMAGELFF.

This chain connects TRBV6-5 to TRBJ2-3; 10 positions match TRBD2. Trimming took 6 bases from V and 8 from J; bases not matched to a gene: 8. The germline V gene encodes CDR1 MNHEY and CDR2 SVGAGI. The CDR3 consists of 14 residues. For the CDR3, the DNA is TGTGCCAGCAGCGGGACTAGCGCTGTCGGTACGCAGTATTTT. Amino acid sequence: CASSGTSAVGTQYF.

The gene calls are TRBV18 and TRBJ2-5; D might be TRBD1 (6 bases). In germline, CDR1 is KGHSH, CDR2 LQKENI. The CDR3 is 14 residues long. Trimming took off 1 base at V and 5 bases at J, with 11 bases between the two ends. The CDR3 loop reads CASSPQPQGETQYF. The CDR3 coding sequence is TGTGCCAGCTCACCACAGCCTCAGGGGGAGACCCAGTACTTC.

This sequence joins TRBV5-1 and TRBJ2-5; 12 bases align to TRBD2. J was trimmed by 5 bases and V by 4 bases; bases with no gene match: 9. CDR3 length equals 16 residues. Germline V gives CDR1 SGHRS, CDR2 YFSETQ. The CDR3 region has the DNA TGCGCCAGCAGCCGGACTAGCGGGGCAGCCGTTGAGACCCAGTACTTC. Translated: CASSRTSGAAVETQYF.

CDR3 sequence reads: CASSARTGKNTEAFF. CDR3 coding DNA: TGCGCCAGCAGCGCCCGGACAGGGAAGAACACTGAAGCTTTCTTT. The chain has TRBV5-1 and TRBJ1-1; 8 bases align to TRBD1. CDR1 is SGHRS and CDR2 is YFSETQ in the germline V gene. The V gene end was trimmed by 4 bases and the J gene end by 1 base; junction bases not matched to a gene: 6. The CDR3 is 15 residues long.

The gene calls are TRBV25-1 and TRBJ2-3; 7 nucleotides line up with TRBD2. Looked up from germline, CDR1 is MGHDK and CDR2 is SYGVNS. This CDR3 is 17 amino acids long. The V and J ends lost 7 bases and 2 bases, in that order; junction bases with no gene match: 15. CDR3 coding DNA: TGTGCCAGCAAACGCGGGAGCCGGACCGAGACCACAGATACGCAGTATTTT. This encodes CASKRGSRTETTDTQYF.

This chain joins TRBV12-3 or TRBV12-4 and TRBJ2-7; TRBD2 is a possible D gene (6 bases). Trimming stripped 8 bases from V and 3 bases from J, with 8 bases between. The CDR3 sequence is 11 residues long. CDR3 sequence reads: CASGGNYEQYF. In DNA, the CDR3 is TGTGCCAGCGGGGGGAACTACGAGCAGTACTTC.

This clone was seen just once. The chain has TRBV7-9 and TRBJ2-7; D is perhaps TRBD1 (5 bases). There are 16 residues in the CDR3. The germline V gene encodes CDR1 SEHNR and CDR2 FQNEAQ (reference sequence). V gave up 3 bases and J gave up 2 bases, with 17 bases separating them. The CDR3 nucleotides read TGTGCCAGCAGCTTTCATTTTTGGGGCAGACCCTACGAGCAGTACTTC. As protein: CASSFHFWGRPYEQYF.

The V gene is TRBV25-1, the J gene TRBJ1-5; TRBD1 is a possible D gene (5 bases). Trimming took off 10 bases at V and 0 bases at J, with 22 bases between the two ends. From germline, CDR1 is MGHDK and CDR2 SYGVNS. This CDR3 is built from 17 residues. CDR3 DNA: TGTGCCAACCTCTGGGGGGGGGAGGGCGATAGCAATCAGCCCCAGCATTTT. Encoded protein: CANLWGGEGDSNQPQHF.

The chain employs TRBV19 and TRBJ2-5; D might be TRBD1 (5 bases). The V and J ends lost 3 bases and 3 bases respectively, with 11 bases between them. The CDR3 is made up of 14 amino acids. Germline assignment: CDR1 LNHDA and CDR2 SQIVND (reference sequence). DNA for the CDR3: TGTGCCAGTAGTATGAGGCTAGGGGAAGAGACCCAGTACTTC. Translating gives CASSMRLGEETQYF.

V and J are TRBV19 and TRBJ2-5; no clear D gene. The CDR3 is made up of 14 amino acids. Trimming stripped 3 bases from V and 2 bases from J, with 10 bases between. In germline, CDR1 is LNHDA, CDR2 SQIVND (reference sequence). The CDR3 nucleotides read TGTGCCAGTAGTATCTCAGACTTACAAGAGACCCAGTACTTC. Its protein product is CASSISDLQETQYF.

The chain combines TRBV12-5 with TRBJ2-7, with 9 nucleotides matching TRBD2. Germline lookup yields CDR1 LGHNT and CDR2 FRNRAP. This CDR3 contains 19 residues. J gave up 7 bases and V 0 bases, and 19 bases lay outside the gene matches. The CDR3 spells CASGLVLVPQGGRGQEQYF. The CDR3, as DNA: TGTGCTAGTGGTTTGGTACTTGTCCCTCAGGGCGGGAGGGGTCAGGAGCAGTACTTC. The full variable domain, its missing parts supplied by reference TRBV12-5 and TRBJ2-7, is DARVTQTPRHKVTEMGQEVTMRCQPILGHNTVFWYRQTMMQGLELLAYFRNRAPLDDSGMPKDRFSAEMPDATLATLKIQPSEPRDSAVYFCASGLVLVPQGGRGQEQYFGPGTRLTVT.

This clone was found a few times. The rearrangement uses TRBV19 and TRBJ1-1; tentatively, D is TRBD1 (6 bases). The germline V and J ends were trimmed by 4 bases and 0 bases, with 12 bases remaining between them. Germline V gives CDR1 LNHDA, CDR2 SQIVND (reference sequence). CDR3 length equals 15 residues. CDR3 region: CASSTRDKLNTEAFF. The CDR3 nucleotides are TGTGCCAGTAGTACCCGGGACAAATTGAACACTGAAGCTTTCTTT.

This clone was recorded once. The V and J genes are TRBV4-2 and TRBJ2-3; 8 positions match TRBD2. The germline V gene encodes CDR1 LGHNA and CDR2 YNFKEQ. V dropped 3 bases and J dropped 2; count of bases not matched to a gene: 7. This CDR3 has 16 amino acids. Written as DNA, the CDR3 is TGTGCCAGCAGCCAGGTTAGCGGGGCGGACACAGATACGCAGTATTTT. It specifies CASSQVSGADTDTQYF.

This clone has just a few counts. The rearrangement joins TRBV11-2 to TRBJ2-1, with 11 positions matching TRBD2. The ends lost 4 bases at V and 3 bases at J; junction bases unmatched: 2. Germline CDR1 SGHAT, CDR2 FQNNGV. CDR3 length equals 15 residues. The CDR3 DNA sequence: TGTGCCAGCAGCTCTAGCGGGGGGCACTACAATGAGCAGTTCTTC. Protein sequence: CASSSSGGHYNEQFF.

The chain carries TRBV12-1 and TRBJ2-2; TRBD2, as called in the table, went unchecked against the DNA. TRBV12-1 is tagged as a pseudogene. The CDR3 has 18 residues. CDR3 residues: CASSLGLAGGPCTGELFF. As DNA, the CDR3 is TGTGCCAGCAGCCTCGGGCTAGCGGGAGGGCCATGCACCGGGGAGCTGTTTTTT.

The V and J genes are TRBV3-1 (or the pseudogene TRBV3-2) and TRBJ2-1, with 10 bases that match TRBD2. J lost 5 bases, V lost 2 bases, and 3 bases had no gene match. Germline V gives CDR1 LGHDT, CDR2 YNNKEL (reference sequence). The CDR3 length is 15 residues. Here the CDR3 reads CASSQTGTSDNEQFF. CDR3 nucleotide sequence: TGTGCCAGCAGCCAAACCGGGACTAGCGACAATGAGCAGTTCTTC.

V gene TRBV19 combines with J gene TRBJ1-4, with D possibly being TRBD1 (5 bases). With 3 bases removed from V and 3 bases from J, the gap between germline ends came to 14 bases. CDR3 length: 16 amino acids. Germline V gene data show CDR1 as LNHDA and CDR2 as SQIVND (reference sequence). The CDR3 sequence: CASSISPGRANEKLFF. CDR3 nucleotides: TGTGCCAGTAGTATCTCGCCGGGCAGGGCTAATGAAAAACTGTTTTTT. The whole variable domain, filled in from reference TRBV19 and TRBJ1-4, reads DGGITQSPKYLFRKEGQNVTLSCEQNLNHDAMYWYRQDPGQGLRLIYYSQIVNDFQKGDIAEGYSVSREKKESFPLTVTSAQKNPTAFYLCASSISPGRANEKLFFGSGTQLSVL.

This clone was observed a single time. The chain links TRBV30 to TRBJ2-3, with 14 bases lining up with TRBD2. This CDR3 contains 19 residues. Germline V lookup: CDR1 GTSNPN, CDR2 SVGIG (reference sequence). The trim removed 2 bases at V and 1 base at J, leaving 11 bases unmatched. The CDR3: CAWSHAGLAGVGGTDTQYF. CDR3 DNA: TGTGCCTGGAGTCACGCGGGACTAGCGGGAGTCGGGGGCACAGATACGCAGTATTTT. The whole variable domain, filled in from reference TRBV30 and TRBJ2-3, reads SQTIHQWPATLVQPVGSPLSLECTVEGTSNPNLYWYRQAAGRGLQLLFYSVGIGQISSEVPQNLSASRPQDRQFILSSKKLLLSDSGFYLCAWSHAGLAGVGGTDTQYFGPGTRLTVL.